Below are 9 T cell receptor beta chains sequenced from a single sample in a study of neurological immune-mediated disorders. One entry per CDR3 protein, called by TCRdb with MiXCR from the 5' RACE reads. The repertoire has approximately 40,000 distinct CDR3 sequences, about 12% of them found once; the top ten carry roughly 1.2%. Sequenced sample: PBMCs. These TCRs come from a female donor in good health.

This clonotype was seen repeatedly, ten times or more. V gene TRBV30 combines with J gene TRBJ1-4; D uncertain. The CDR3 has 11 amino acids. Germline-derived CDR1 and CDR2 are GTSNPN and SVGIG (reference sequence). Trimming left V 4 bases short and J 7 bases short, with 7 bases between. The CDR3 loop is CAWNLGEKLFF. The CDR3 DNA reads as TGTGCCTGGAACCTCGGTGAAAAACTGTTTTTT.

This clonotype occurred many times. The V and J genes are TRBV20-1 and TRBJ1-2; unclear D gene. Between the trimmed V and J ends, which lost 4 bases and 6 bases, there was a span of 12 bases. CDR1 is DFQATT, CDR2 SNEGSKA, per germline (reference sequence). This CDR3 comprises 12 residues. CDR3 DNA: TGCAGTGCTACGACGGGGTGGGATGGCTACACCTTC. Residues: CSATTGWDGYTF.

The chain is built from TRBV12-3 or TRBV12-4 and TRBJ1-5; D unclear. The CDR3 spans 14 residues. Trimming took off 3 bases at V and 5 bases at J, with 11 bases between the two ends. DNA for the CDR3: TGTGCCAGCAGTTTCCGACGGACGGATCAGCCCCAGCATTTT. Translated: CASSFRRTDQPQHF.

In this sample, this clonotype turned up many times. The V gene is TRBV29-1, the J gene TRBJ2-1; D gene unclear. The CDR3 consists of 11 residues. Looked up from germline, CDR1 is SQVTM and CDR2 is ANQGSEA. Trimming removed 3 bases from V and 3 bases from J, with 3 bases in between. The CDR3: CSVDRYNEQFF. The DNA for the CDR3 is TGCAGCGTTGATCGCTACAATGAGCAGTTCTTC.

This clonotype showed up many times. The J gene is TRBJ2-1, the V gene TRBV5-1, with 8 bases fitting TRBD2. Germline CDR1 reads SGHRS; CDR2 reads YFSETQ. CDR3 size: 15 residues. The V and J ends lost 4 bases and 8 bases, in that order; junction bases with no gene match: 11. CDR3 in amino acids: CASSPIGGALHEQFF. In DNA form, the CDR3 reads TGCGCCAGCAGCCCAATCGGGGGGGCCTTGCATGAGCAGTTCTTC.

There are a few counts of this clonotype. This rearrangement joins TRBV11-1 to TRBJ2-7; TRBD1 aligns across 12 bases. The length of the CDR3 is 14 residues. Germline trimming cut 5 bases from V and 6 bases from J; bases unmatched to any gene: 5. The germline V gene encodes CDR1 SGHAT and CDR2 FQDESV (reference sequence). CDR3 coding DNA: TGTGCCAGCAGCCCCGGGACAGGGGGCTTCGAGCAGTACTTC. Translation gives CASSPGTGGFEQYF.

The chain is built from TRBV29-1 and TRBJ2-1; 10 bases align to TRBD2. In germline, CDR1 is SQVTM, CDR2 ANQGSEA. This CDR3 has 18 residues. Germline trimming cut 0 bases from V and 6 bases from J; bases unmatched to any gene: 14. Written as DNA, the CDR3 is TGCAGCGTTGAAGATCGAAGCGGGAGGGCCATCACGGGCAATGAGCAGTTCTTC. It yields the protein CSVEDRSGRAITGNEQFF.

A word on this clonotype: At one end the junction does not follow the germline gene, possibly because of a read error. The gene calls are TRBV12-3 or TRBV12-4 and TRBJ1-1, with D possibly being TRBD1 (6 bases). The CDR3 consists of 12 residues. In nucleotides, the CDR3 is TGTGTCAGCAGGCAGGGGAGGACTGAAGCTTTATTT. Protein sequence: CVSRQGRTEALF.

This clonotype occurred many times. This chain connects TRBV12-3 or TRBV12-4 to TRBJ1-2, with D possibly TRBD1 on 5 matching bases. The CDR3 is made up of 13 amino acids. V gave up 2 bases and J gave up 7 bases, with 11 bases separating them. The CDR3 DNA sequence: TGTGCCAGCAGTTTAACGGGGGGTGGTGGCTACACCTTC. Translating it yields CASSLTGGGGYTF.